This TCR beta chain was obtained from a study of graft-versus-host responses after intestinal transplantation. Study summary: Anti-thymocyte globulin induction preceded two to four years of tacrolimus and steroid maintenance in all recipients.

This clone was picked up a small number of times. No antigen is known for it. The data were produced by immunoSEQ multiplex PCR, yet TCRdb's version contains in-frame clones alone and is incomplete. The table includes 81,000 or so clones, just under 95% detected once. The length of the CDR3 is 16 residues. V lost 4 bases to trimming and J lost 4 bases; unmatched junction nucleotides: 7. Germline-derived CDR1 and CDR2 are SGHDT and YYEEEE. This clonotype originated in a human donor who was the organ donor for an intestinal transplant. This specimen consisted of unstimulated CD8+ T cells sorted from spleen or lymph node cells, obtained before transplant. The chain employs TRBV5-6 and TRBJ2-2; 10 bases agree with TRBD1. The CDR3 nucleotides read TGTGCCAGCAGCCCACCCGGGACAGGGGCCACCGGGGAGCTGTTTTTT. Translated: CASSPPGTGATGELFF.